These T cell receptor beta chains were read from a single sample in a study of T cell responses to AZD1222 COVID-19 vaccine. Clones were sequenced by immunoSEQ multiplex PCR, and TCRdb holds only the in-frame ones, with some missing. Of about 76,000 clones in the sample, approximately 91% are singletons; the top ten hold under 13%. This material consisted of peripheral blood, taken on day 0 of AZD1222 vaccination. Receptors were obtained from an adult in good health. The conserved cysteine and the conserved F or W are not part of the CDR3 here. Each record gives: clone size, V gene, CDR3 protein. Size is omitted from some rows. Given values are once, few, many or a class for expanded clones.

clone size: NA; V gene: TRBV5-1; CDR3 protein: ASSITGAPYEQY
clone size: NA; V gene: TRBV3-1/TRBV3-2; CDR3 protein: ASSQDGLRGYT
clone size: NA; V gene: TRBV27; CDR3 protein: ASSLHGGRGNQPQH
clone size: NA; V gene: TRBV20-1; CDR3 protein: SASSSGPYNEQF
clone size: NA; V gene: TRBV28; CDR3 protein: ASSLGSNQPQH
clone size: NA; V gene: TRBV12-3/TRBV12-4; CDR3 protein: ASSFLDTQY
clone size: NA; V gene: TRBV7-9; CDR3 protein: ASSSTGRREQY
clone size: NA; V gene: TRBV5-4; CDR3 protein: ASSLFGGVQETQY
clone size: NA; V gene: TRBV3-1/TRBV3-2; CDR3 protein: ASSQPLSSGVAGDTQY
clone size: NA; V gene: TRBV3-1/TRBV3-2; CDR3 protein: ASSQVIAGGELF
clone size: NA; V gene: TRBV7-2; CDR3 protein: ASSSVGETGGLEKLF
clone size: once; V gene: TRBV4-1; CDR3 protein: ASSQDTQGNMNTEAF
clone size: NA; V gene: TRBV19; CDR3 protein: ASSMGLGRAEQF
clone size: NA; V gene: TRBV9; CDR3 protein: ASSLTGDNQPQH
clone size: NA; V gene: TRBV11-3; CDR3 protein: ASSLAPGPGNTIY
clone size: NA; V gene: TRBV19; CDR3 protein: ASSTLSVNRAIFNQPQH
clone size: NA; V gene: TRBV29-1; CDR3 protein: SVKGQGAQTEAF
clone size: NA; V gene: TRBV27; CDR3 protein: ASSRDPTHQPQH
clone size: NA; V gene: TRBV10-3; CDR3 protein: AISVRGGSNQPQH
clone size: NA; V gene: TRBV27; CDR3 protein: ASSLRTGANEQF
clone size: NA; V gene: TRBV30; CDR3 protein: AWSRARQGALEKLF
clone size: NA; V gene: TRBV7-9; CDR3 protein: ASSLDFAGMGNSPLH
clone size: NA; V gene: TRBV6-4; CDR3 protein: ASSVFMGGDSPLH
clone size: once; V gene: TRBV9; CDR3 protein: ASSPDTNNEKLF
clone size: NA; V gene: TRBV5-6; CDR3 protein: ASSSFMVNYGYT
clone size: NA; V gene: TRBV7-8; CDR3 protein: ASSLGTHFTDTQY
clone size: NA; V gene: TRBV12-3/TRBV12-4; CDR3 protein: ASSLWGRGTQY
clone size: NA; V gene: TRBV24-1; CDR3 protein: ATSAGLAGANEQF
clone size: NA; V gene: TRBV29-1; CDR3 protein: SVEGRPEFYNEQF
clone size: NA; V gene: TRBV15; CDR3 protein: ATSRDGVGEQY
clone size: few; V gene: TRBV5-6; CDR3 protein: ASSPGHLYPFNYGYT
clone size: NA; V gene: TRBV5-1; CDR3 protein: ASSLADRSGYT
clone size: NA; V gene: TRBV15; CDR3 protein: ATSRDTPAAGGFEQY